A selection of T cell receptor beta chains follows, all from one sample in a study of cytomegalovirus exposure and HLA in healthy donors. Assay used: immunoSEQ multiplex PCR; TCRdb lists only in-frame clones, some missing. The sample lists approximately 190,000 clones; approximately 81% were seen once. Source material: PBMCs. The receptors were sampled from a woman younger than 30 in good health and CMV-seropositive. CDR3s include the opening cysteine and the closing phenylalanine or tryptophan. D genes are given only for firm matches. The size of a clone is reported for some rows only, either as once, few or many, or as a class for expanded clones.

length: 13; J: TRBJ1-5; D: NA; V: TRBV7-9; size: few; CDR3: CASSIGQNQPQHF; DNA: TGTGCCAGCAGCATCGGACAGAATCAGCCCCAGCATTTT
length: 17; J: TRBJ2-5; D: TRBD2; V: TRBV4-1; size: NA; CDR3: CASSQGLAGGRGETQYF; DNA: TGCGCCAGCAGCCAAGGCCTAGCGGGGGGGCGCGGAGAGACCCAGTACTTC
length: 14; J: TRBJ2-2; D: TRBD2; V: TRBV29-1; size: NA; CDR3: CSVGQAGGPGELFF; DNA: TGCAGCGTTGGGCAAGCGGGGGGGCCCGGGGAGCTGTTTTTT
length: 14; J: TRBJ1-1; D: NA; V: TRBV7-2; size: NA; CDR3: CASSSQYRNTEAFF; DNA: TGTGCCAGCAGCTCCCAATACAGAAACACTGAAGCTTTCTTT
length: 17; J: TRBJ2-2; D: TRBD1; V: TRBV9; size: once; CDR3: CASSVRLTGLGTGELFF; DNA: TGTGCCAGCAGCGTACGTTTGACAGGGCTTGGGACCGGGGAGCTGTTTTTT
length: 16; J: TRBJ1-6; D: NA; V: TRBV7-2; size: NA; CDR3: CASSYDGAVQNSPLHF; DNA: TGTGCCAGCAGCTATGATGGAGCCGTGCAAAATTCACCCCTCCACTTT
length: 14; J: TRBJ1-5; D: NA; V: TRBV18; size: once; CDR3: CASSPQYSNQPQHF; DNA: TGTGCCAGCTCACCGCAGTATAGCAATCAGCCCCAGCATTTT
length: 15; J: TRBJ2-1; D: NA; V: TRBV7-9; size: once; CDR3: CASSSTESSYNEQFF; DNA: TGTGCCAGCAGCAGCACAGAGAGCTCCTACAATGAGCAGTTCTTC
length: 15; J: TRBJ1-2; D: TRBD1; V: TRBV4-3; size: few; CDR3: CASSQDGTGGDGYTF; DNA: TGCGCCAGCAGCCAAGATGGGACAGGAGGTGATGGCTACACCTTC
length: 12; J: TRBJ2-5; D: NA; V: TRBV30; size: NA; CDR3: CAWSRGLETQYF; DNA: TGTGCCTGGAGTCGGGGGTTGGAGACCCAGTACTTC
length: 16; J: TRBJ1-4; D: NA; V: TRBV11-3; size: NA; CDR3: CASSLDSGQGNEKLFF; DNA: TGTGCCAGCAGCTTAGATTCCGGCCAGGGTAATGAAAAACTGTTTTTT